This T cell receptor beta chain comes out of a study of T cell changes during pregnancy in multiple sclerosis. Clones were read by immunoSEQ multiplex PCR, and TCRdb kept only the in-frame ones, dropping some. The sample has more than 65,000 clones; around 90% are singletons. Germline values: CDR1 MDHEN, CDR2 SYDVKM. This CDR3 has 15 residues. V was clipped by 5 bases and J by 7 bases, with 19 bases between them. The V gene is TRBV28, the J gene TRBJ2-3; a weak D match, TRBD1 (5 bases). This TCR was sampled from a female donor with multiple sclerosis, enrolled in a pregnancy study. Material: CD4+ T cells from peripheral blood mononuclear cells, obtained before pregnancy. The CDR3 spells CASSHQGGDRYTQYF. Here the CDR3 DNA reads TGTGCCAGCAGTCATCAGGGTGGGGATCGGTATACGCAGTATTTT.